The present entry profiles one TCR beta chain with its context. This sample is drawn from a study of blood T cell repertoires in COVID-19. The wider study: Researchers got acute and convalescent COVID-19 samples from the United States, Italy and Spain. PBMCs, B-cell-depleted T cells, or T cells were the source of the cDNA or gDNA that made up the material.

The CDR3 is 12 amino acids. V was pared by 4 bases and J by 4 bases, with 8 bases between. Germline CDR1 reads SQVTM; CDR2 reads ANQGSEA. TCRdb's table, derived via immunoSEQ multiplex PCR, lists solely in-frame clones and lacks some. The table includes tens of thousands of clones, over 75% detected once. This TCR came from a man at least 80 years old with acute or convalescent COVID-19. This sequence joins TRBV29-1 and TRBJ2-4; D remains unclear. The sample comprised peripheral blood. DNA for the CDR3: TGCAGCGTTGTAAACTATAAAAACATTCAGTACTTC. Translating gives CSVVNYKNIQYF. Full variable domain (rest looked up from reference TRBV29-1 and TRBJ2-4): SAVISQKPSRDICQRGTSLTIQCQVDSQVTMMFWYRQQPGQSLTLIATANQGSEATYESGFVIDKFPISRPNLTFSTLTVSNMSPEDSSIYLCSVVNYKNIQYFGAGTRLSVL.